The source of this TCR beta chain is a study of preoperative IRX-2 immunotherapy in early breast cancer. Libraries were prepared by immunoSEQ multiplex PCR; TCRdb keeps only in-frame clonotypes and omits some of them. The sample has around 2,800 clones, around three quarters seen once; the top ten hold about 14%. This CDR3 contains 15 residues. Per the germline V gene, CDR1 is SGHNT and CDR2 is YENEEA. With 3 bases removed from V and 4 bases from J, the gap between germline ends came to 15 bases. Documented treatment: preoperative locoregional IRX-2 cytokine immunotherapy. Preoperative locoregional IRX-2 cytokine immunotherapy was tested in the phase Ib source study.

The specimen was tumor tissue, collected after IRX-2 immunotherapy. This TCR derives from a human donor with breast cancer. The chain combines TRBV11-3 with TRBJ2-5, with D perhaps given as TRBD1 or TRBD2 (5 bases each). The CDR3 here is CASSLGPGMGETQYF. CDR3 in DNA: TGTGCCAGCAGCTTGGGACCGGGAATGGGAGAGACCCAGTACTTC. The entire variable domain, with the rest obtained from reference TRBV11-3 and TRBJ2-5, is as follows: EAGVVQSPRYKIIEKKQPVAFWCNPISGHNTLYWYLQNLGQGPELLIRYENEEAVDDSQLPKDRFSAERLKGVDSTLKIQPAELGDSAVYLCASSLGPGMGETQYFGPGTRLLVL.